This T cell receptor beta chain derives from a study of cytomegalovirus exposure and HLA in healthy donors. Amplification used 60 Vbeta primers and 13 Jbeta primers. The repertoire was sequenced with immunoSEQ multiplex PCR; TCRdb's copy has only in-frame clones and lacks some. The table lists about 160,000 clones, about 71% of them singletons. With respect to this clone: Its target is unknown. Other DNA sequences of this sample code for an identical CDR3.

V shed 2 bases, J shed 7 bases, and the junction held 8 bases outside the gene matches. The CDR3 length is 15 residues. The germline V gene has CDR1 GTSNPN and CDR2 SVGIG (reference sequence). Whole-study results and caveats: According to an earlier analysis, most TCR beta V segments yielded productive rearrangements about 90% or about 30% of the time. The CMV antigen specificity of a few CMV-associated chains was confirmed through in vitro analysis. Cytomegalovirus-associated TCR beta chains were listed, numbering under 200.

The receptor was isolated from a woman in her twenties or thirties in good health and CMV-seronegative. V and J are TRBV30 and TRBJ1-4, with TRBD1 matching 9 bases. The sequencing input was PBMCs. This CDR3 is CAWSTLQGAGEKLFF. The CDR3 DNA reads as TGTGCCTGGAGTACATTACAGGGGGCAGGTGAAAAACTGTTTTTT.